This T cell receptor beta chain derives from a study of monozygotic twins with inflammatory bowel disease. Findings and limits, study-wide: Support for a single strong signal or clonotype associated with IBD was absent. No detectable difference in repertoire similarity separated concordant from discordant twins, possibly as a result of limited power. Versus healthy twins, IBD patients showed fewer clonotypes shared with others, especially with disease activity.

Collection yielded 2 to 2.5 ml of blood per donor. TCRdb re-called the 5' RACE reads, yielding one record per CDR3 amino acid sequence without DNA. Its listing shows about 450,000 distinct CDR3 sequences. There are 15 residues in the CDR3. Germline CDR1 reads MNHNS; CDR2 reads SASEGT. About this clonotype itself: Its target is unknown.

Sequencing input: blood. The rearrangement joins TRBV6-1 to TRBJ1-5; the TCRdb call, TRBD1, lacks DNA for checking. This clonotype was sampled from a human donor with ulcerative colitis or Crohn's disease, or a healthy co-twin of an affected twin (not recorded which). The CDR3 loop reads CASSSVVGGTQPQHF.